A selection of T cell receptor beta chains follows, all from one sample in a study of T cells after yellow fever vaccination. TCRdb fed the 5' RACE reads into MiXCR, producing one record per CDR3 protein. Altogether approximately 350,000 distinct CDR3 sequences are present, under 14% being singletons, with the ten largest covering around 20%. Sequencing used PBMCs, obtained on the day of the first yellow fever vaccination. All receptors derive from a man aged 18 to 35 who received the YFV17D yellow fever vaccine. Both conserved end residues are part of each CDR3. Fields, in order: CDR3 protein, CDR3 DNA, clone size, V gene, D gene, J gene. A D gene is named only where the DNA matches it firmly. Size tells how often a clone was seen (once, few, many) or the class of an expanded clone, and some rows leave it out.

CDR3: CASSLRDRLNYGYTF
DNA: TGTGCCAGCAGCTTAAGGGACCGCCTGAACTATGGCTACACCTTC
size: -
V: TRBV13
D: -
J: TRBJ1-2

CDR3: CASSIQGRSPLHF
DNA: TGTGCCAGCAGCATACAGGGACGATCACCCCTCCACTTT
size: few
V: TRBV7-2
D: -
J: TRBJ1-6

CDR3: CSARASDRGRIGEQFF
DNA: TGCAGTGCTAGAGCGTCCGACAGGGGACGAATAGGAGAGCAGTTCTTC
size: few
V: TRBV20-1
D: TRBD1
J: TRBJ2-1

CDR3: CSARAGAGNTEAFF
DNA: TGCAGTGCTAGAGCCGGCGCGGGCAACACTGAAGCTTTCTTT
size: few
V: TRBV20-1
D: -
J: TRBJ1-1

CDR3: CASSSLRGLSSYNEQFF
DNA: TGCGCCAGCAGCTCGCTGAGGGGGCTGAGCTCCTACAATGAGCAGTTCTTC
size: -
V: TRBV5-1
D: TRBD1
J: TRBJ2-1

CDR3: CASRDPRRETQYF
DNA: TGTGCCAGCAGGGACCCGAGGAGGGAGACCCAGTACTTC
size: -
V: TRBV28
D: -
J: TRBJ2-5

CDR3: CASSDGTSGDNEQFF
DNA: TGTGCCAGCAGCGACGGGACTAGCGGCGACAATGAGCAGTTCTTC
size: -
V: TRBV5-6
D: TRBD2
J: TRBJ2-1

CDR3: CAWAPGQAAFF
DNA: TGTGCCTGGGCCCCGGGACAGGCAGCTTTCTTT
size: few
V: TRBV30
D: TRBD1
J: TRBJ1-1

CDR3: CSVGATEAFF
DNA: TGCAGCGTGGGGGCCACTGAAGCTTTCTTT
size: -
V: TRBV29-1
D: -
J: TRBJ1-1

CDR3: CASSTGQPSNQPQHF
DNA: TGTGCCAGCAGTACGGGACAGCCTAGCAATCAGCCCCAGCATTTT
size: few
V: TRBV12-3/TRBV12-4
D: TRBD1
J: TRBJ1-5

CDR3: CSASGGGEQYF
DNA: TGCAGTGCTAGTGGAGGGGGCGAGCAGTACTTC
size: -
V: TRBV20-1
D: -
J: TRBJ2-7

CDR3: CASTQGDSQETQYF
DNA: TGCGCCAGCACCCAGGGGGACAGCCAAGAGACCCAGTACTTC
size: few
V: TRBV5-1
D: TRBD1
J: TRBJ2-5

CDR3: CASTYRSSGGYNEQFF
DNA: TGTGCCAGCACCTACAGGTCTAGCGGGGGATACAATGAGCAGTTCTTC
size: -
V: TRBV6-2/TRBV6-3
D: TRBD2
J: TRBJ2-1

CDR3: CATSDSSYKNIQYF
DNA: TGTGCCACCAGTGATTCCTCTTACAAAAACATTCAGTACTTC
size: few
V: TRBV24-1
D: -
J: TRBJ2-4

CDR3: CASSHPEGGSTDTQYF
DNA: TGCGCCAGCAGCCACCCCGAGGGGGGGAGCACAGATACGCAGTATTTT
size: -
V: TRBV4-1
D: -
J: TRBJ2-3

CDR3: CASSFTSGYNEQFF
DNA: TGTGCCAGCAGTTTTACTTCAGGGTACAATGAGCAGTTCTTC
size: -
V: TRBV12-3/TRBV12-4
D: -
J: TRBJ2-1

CDR3: CASSSSRDRGYQPQHF
DNA: TGTGCCAGCAGCTCCTCTCGGGACAGGGGATACCAGCCCCAGCATTTT
size: few
V: TRBV5-6
D: TRBD1
J: TRBJ1-5

CDR3: CASRRQGDTEAFF
DNA: TGTGCCAGCAGAAGACAGGGAGACACTGAAGCTTTCTTT
size: many
V: TRBV7-3
D: TRBD1
J: TRBJ1-1

CDR3: CASSFQGRTTEAFF
DNA: TGTGCCAGCAGCTTCCAGGGGAGGACCACTGAAGCTTTCTTT
size: many
V: TRBV7-9
D: -
J: TRBJ1-1

CDR3: CATSGSITGSYNEQFF
DNA: TGTGCCACCAGTGGGTCGATAACCGGCTCCTACAATGAGCAGTTCTTC
size: -
V: TRBV24-1
D: -
J: TRBJ2-1

CDR3: CASSSDGGGETQYF
DNA: TGCGCCAGCAGCTCCGACGGGGGGGGAGAGACCCAGTACTTC
size: -
V: TRBV5-1
D: TRBD2
J: TRBJ2-5

CDR3: CASSFPEKTDTQYF
DNA: TGCGCCAGCAGCTTCCCAGAAAAAACAGATACGCAGTATTTT
size: -
V: TRBV5-1
D: -
J: TRBJ2-3

CDR3: CASRLTENTDTQYF
DNA: TGCGCCAGCAGACTGACCGAAAACACAGATACGCAGTATTTT
size: few
V: TRBV5-1
D: -
J: TRBJ2-3

CDR3: CASSPRGGATEAFF
DNA: TGTGCCAGCAGCCCGAGGGGGGGAGCTACTGAAGCTTTCTTT
size: -
V: TRBV12-3/TRBV12-4
D: -
J: TRBJ1-1

CDR3: CSAADAQGYNQETQYF
DNA: TGCAGTGCCGCAGATGCACAGGGATACAACCAAGAGACCCAGTACTTC
size: few
V: TRBV20-1
D: -
J: TRBJ2-5

CDR3: CSSLGVPLGVDTEAFF
DNA: TGCAGCTCATTAGGGGTCCCTTTGGGGGTGGACACTGAAGCTTTCTTT
size: many
V: TRBV29-1
D: -
J: TRBJ1-1

CDR3: CASSGPTGDPDTQYF
DNA: TGTGCCAGCAGCGGCCCCACGGGGGATCCAGATACGCAGTATTTT
size: -
V: TRBV9
D: -
J: TRBJ2-3

CDR3: CASSWFPRTGEGYTF
DNA: TGTGCCAGTAGCTGGTTCCCCCGGACAGGGGAAGGCTACACCTTC
size: -
V: TRBV19
D: TRBD1
J: TRBJ1-2

CDR3: CSATRTDFSYEQYF
DNA: TGCAGTGCTACCAGGACAGATTTCTCCTACGAGCAGTACTTC
size: few
V: TRBV20-1
D: -
J: TRBJ2-7

CDR3: CASSGDGTGELFF
DNA: TGTGCCAGTAGTGGGGACGGCACCGGGGAGCTGTTTTTT
size: -
V: TRBV19
D: -
J: TRBJ2-2

CDR3: CASSQFLGLRYEQYF
DNA: TGCGCCAGCAGCCAGTTTCTAGGGCTCCGTTACGAGCAGTACTTC
size: few
V: TRBV4-3
D: -
J: TRBJ2-7

CDR3: CAISPGTGDEQYF
DNA: TGTGCCATCAGCCCCGGGACAGGGGACGAGCAGTACTTC
size: -
V: TRBV10-3
D: TRBD1
J: TRBJ2-7

CDR3: CASSYSPGRSSGANVLTF
DNA: TGTGCCAGCAGTTACTCCCCGGGACGGAGCTCTGGGGCCAACGTCCTGACTTTC
size: -
V: TRBV6-5
D: -
J: TRBJ2-6

CDR3: CSARDRQGIHEQFF
DNA: TGCAGTGCTAGAGATCGACAGGGGATCCATGAGCAGTTCTTC
size: few
V: TRBV20-1
D: TRBD1
J: TRBJ2-1

CDR3: CASSVGHNQPQHF
DNA: TGTGCCAGCAGCGTAGGTCACAATCAGCCCCAGCATTTT
size: -
V: TRBV9
D: -
J: TRBJ1-5

CDR3: CSAGTYRANEQFF
DNA: TGCAGCGCGGGGACCTACAGGGCTAATGAGCAGTTCTTC
size: many
V: TRBV29-1
D: -
J: TRBJ2-1

CDR3: CASSRDRGSLSPLHF
DNA: TGTGCCAGCAGTAGGGACAGGGGGAGTTTGTCACCCCTCCACTTT
size: -
V: TRBV6-1
D: TRBD1
J: TRBJ1-6